The 18 T cell receptor beta chains given below trace back to one sample, sequenced in a study of blood T cells in healthy people across ages. A J-beta primer mix and a sample-barcoded 5' primer were used in a second PCR of roughly 6 to 12 cycles. TCRdb called the 5' RACE reads again in MiXCR, with one record for every CDR3 protein. The sample consists of roughly 2 million distinct CDR3 sequences, less than 50% of them appearing once. Source material: blood. The receptors were gathered from a woman in her forties in good health.

Points on this clonotype: Sequence at one end of the junction differs from germline and may be a read error. The chain has TRBV7-2 and TRBJ1-2, with D uncertain. Germline V gene data show CDR1 as SGHTA and CDR2 as FQGNSA. CDR3 length: 16 amino acids. The CDR3 DNA follows: TGTGCCAGCAGCTTTTTCTCGCGGGTCCCTAACAATGGCTACACCTTC. Translation: CASSFFSRVPNNGYTF.

The chain joins TRBV28 to TRBJ2-4; D is unclear. CDR3 size: 12 residues. Germline loops: CDR1 MDHEN, CDR2 SYDVKM. Deletions cut 10 bases from V and 1 base from J, with 8 bases between. Here the CDR3 reads CAISVAKNIQYF. DNA for the CDR3: TGTGCCATTTCCGTGGCCAAAAACATTCAGTACTTC. Full variable domain (rest looked up from reference TRBV28 and TRBJ2-4): DVKVTQSSRYLVKRTGEKVFLECVQDMDHENMFWYRQDPGLGLRLIYFSYDVKMKEKGDIPEGYSVSREKKERFSLILESASTNQTSMYLCAISVAKNIQYFGAGTRLSVL.

The chain links TRBV20-1 to TRBJ2-1; D is perhaps TRBD1 (6 bases). Germline CDR1 DFQATT, CDR2 SNEGSKA (reference sequence). The V and J ends lost 3 bases and 5 bases respectively, with 14 bases between them. The CDR3 extends over 14 amino acids. The CDR3 region has the DNA TGCAGTGCTAGGGGCAGGGGTCAAGACAATGAGCAGTTCTTC. This translates into CSARGRGQDNEQFF.

CDR3 bases: TGTGCCAGCAGCTTAGCGCCGGGACGTAGCAATCAGCCCCAGCATTTT. Residues: CASSLAPGRSNQPQHF. The chain carries TRBV7-2 and TRBJ1-5; a weak D match, TRBD1 (5 bases). CDR1 is SGHTA and CDR2 is FQGNSA in the germline V gene. V lost 0 bases and J 0 bases, leaving 9 bases between the germline ends. CDR3 length: 16 amino acids. The whole variable domain, remainder taken from reference TRBV7-2 and TRBJ1-5, is GAGVSQSPSNKVTEKGKDVELRCDPISGHTALYWYRQSLGQGLEFLIYFQGNSAPDKSGLPSDRFSAERTGGSVSTLTIQRTQQEDSAVYLCASSLAPGRSNQPQHFGDGTRLSIL.

There are a few counts of this clonotype. The rearrangement links TRBV5-1 to TRBJ2-3; D possibly corresponds to TRBD2 (5 bases). The V and J ends lost 3 bases and 4 bases respectively, with 9 bases between them. The CDR3 contains 13 residues. Germline CDR1 SGHRS, CDR2 YFSETQ. DNA of the CDR3: TGCGCCAGCAGCTCCCCCGGGGCAGATACGCAGTATTTT. Encoded protein: CASSSPGADTQYF.

Many counts were recorded for this clonotype. V is TRBV29-1 and J is TRBJ2-7, with TRBD2 matching over 7 bases. The length of the CDR3 is 12 residues. The J segment lost 2 bases and the V segment lost 4 bases, leaving 2 bases of the junction unmatched. CDR1 is SQVTM and CDR2 is ANQGSEA in the germline V gene. CDR3 in amino acids: CSVGEGTYEQYF. CDR3 bases: TGCAGCGTTGGGGAGGGGACCTACGAGCAGTACTTC.

This clonotype has a single count. The chain is built from TRBV5-6 and TRBJ2-4, with D perhaps matching TRBD1 (6 bases). The CDR3 runs to 14 residues. Trimming took off 2 bases at V and 2 bases at J, with 8 bases between the two ends. Germline V gives CDR1 SGHDT, CDR2 YYEEEE. The CDR3 reads CASSFRGSKNIQYF. The CDR3 nucleotides are TGTGCCAGCAGCTTCAGGGGATCCAAAAACATTCAGTACTTC.

This clonotype was seen only once. The CDR3 region has the DNA TGCAGCGTGATGCCCGATAGGGAGCAGTACTTC. Its protein product is CSVMPDREQYF. The genes are TRBV29-1 and TRBJ2-7, with unresolved D. From germline, CDR1 is SQVTM and CDR2 ANQGSEA. V dropped 6 bases and J dropped 7 bases, with 13 bases sitting between them. This CDR3 has 11 residues.

J is TRBJ2-1 and V is TRBV5-1; possible D gene TRBD1, 6 bases. Between the trimmed V and J ends, which lost 3 bases and 6 bases, there was a span of 10 bases. The CDR3 is 13 amino acids. CDR1 SGHRS and CDR2 YFSETQ come from the germline V gene. Here the CDR3 DNA reads TGCGCCAGCAGCTCCCGACAGGCCAATGAGCAGTTCTTC. This gives the protein CASSSRQANEQFF.

The V gene is TRBV6-5, the J gene TRBJ2-7, with D maybe TRBD2 (6 bases). Germline loops: CDR1 MNHEY, CDR2 SVGAGI. The length of the CDR3 is 14 residues. V was trimmed by 7 bases and J by 2 bases, leaving 15 bases between them. The CDR3 DNA follows: TGTGCCAGCACCAAACGTCCGGGGGCCTACGAGCAGTACTTC. Translating gives CASTKRPGAYEQYF.

The V call is TRBV5-1, the J call TRBJ2-5, with TRBD1 matching over 10 bases. The CDR3 totals 17 residues. Trimming at V came to 4 bases and at J to 1 base, leaving 10 bases not matched to a gene. CDR1 and CDR2 (germline): SGHRS, YFSETQ. CDR3 region: CASSPIPGTGAQETQYF. The CDR3 DNA reads TGCGCCAGCAGCCCTATACCCGGGACAGGGGCCCAAGAGACCCAGTACTTC.

This chain joins TRBV12-3 or TRBV12-4 and TRBJ2-7, with TRBD1 matching 9 bases. The CDR3 consists of 16 residues. The V gene end was trimmed by 6 bases and the J gene end by 5 bases; junction bases not matched to a gene: 14. The CDR3 region is CASSRGQGLGVDEQYF. The CDR3 bases are TGTGCCAGCAGCCGGGGACAGGGATTGGGCGTCGACGAGCAGTACTTC.

This clonotype came up a few times. The rearrangement uses TRBV4-3 and TRBJ2-3; TRBD1 agrees at 7 bases. This CDR3 region has 16 residues. Losses at the gene ends were 1 base for V and 0 bases for J; bases not matched to a gene: 4. CDR1 and CDR2 from the germline V gene are LGHNA and YSLEER. The CDR3 bases are TGCGCCAGCAGCCAAGCGGACAGGAGTAGCACAGATACGCAGTATTTT. It translates to CASSQADRSSTDTQYF.

This chain joins TRBV6-5 and TRBJ1-1; D is undetermined. The CDR3 sequence is 12 residues long. Trimming took off 2 bases at V and 6 bases at J, with 7 bases between the two ends. Germline V gene data show CDR1 as MNHEY and CDR2 as SVGAGI. The CDR3 coding sequence is TGTGCCAGCAGTTACAAGTCGGCTGAAGCTTTCTTT. Protein sequence: CASSYKSAEAFF.

The rearrangement links TRBV29-1 to TRBJ1-4; D call uncertain. Germline-derived CDR1 and CDR2 are SQVTM and ANQGSEA. The CDR3 covers 13 residues. V was pared by 7 bases and J by 8 bases, with 17 bases between. The CDR3 DNA reads TGCAGCGATTGGACCGTGGGTAAAGAAAAACTGTTTTTT. As protein: CSDWTVGKEKLFF.

This sequence joins TRBV6-1 and TRBJ2-7; unclear D gene. Trimming took off 5 bases at V and 0 bases at J, with 17 bases between the two ends. The length of the CDR3 is 16 residues. Germline V CDR1 and CDR2: MNHNS, SASEGT. The CDR3 sequence is CASSPPTRSPSYEQYF. The CDR3 DNA reads TGTGCCAGCAGTCCCCCGACGAGGAGCCCCTCCTACGAGCAGTACTTC.

The J gene is TRBJ2-7, the V gene TRBV9, with TRBD1 identical over 7 bases. The tail of the sequence fits TRBJ2-5 better, so the J call may be wrong. The CDR3 is 15 amino acids. Germline CDR1 is SGDLS and CDR2 is YYNGEE. The CDR3 DNA follows: TGTGCCAGCAGCGCCGTCAGGGGGATAGGGGAGACCCAGTACTTC. It yields the protein CASSAVRGIGETQYF.

In nucleotides, the CDR3 is TGTGCCAGCAGCGGCTGGGGGGGGAACTATGGCTACACCTTC. Its translation is CASSGWGGNYGYTF. The chain carries TRBV12-3 or TRBV12-4 and TRBJ1-2; a weak D match, TRBD1 (5 bases). Trimming stripped 6 bases from V and 2 bases from J, with 13 bases between. CDR3 length: 14 residues.